This T cell receptor (beta chain) was found in a study of response to subunit inactivated influenza vaccine. The CDR3 extends over 12 amino acids. V lost 5 bases and J lost 8, with 12 bases in between. CDR1 and CDR2 (germline): LGHNA, YSLEER. TCRdb reprocessed the RT-PCR reads with MiXCR, giving one entry per CDR3 protein. The top ten clones hold approximately 39% of a sample with 150,000 or so distinct CDR3 sequences, around 11% of them seen once. This clonotype has a count of ten or more. Its cognate antigen is unknown. General study points: The authors proposed limited new T cell recruitment per seasonal influenza vaccination.

The input for sequencing was CD8+ T cells sorted from PBMCs, taken less than 30 months after vaccination. The source is a man aged 50 to 69 who received an inactivated influenza vaccine. The gene calls are TRBV4-3 and TRBJ1-2; no reliable D call. This CDR3 is CASSGNDAGYTF. As DNA, the CDR3 is TGCGCCAGCAGCGGCAACGACGCGGGCTACACCTTC.